One sample yielded the 3 T cell receptor beta chains listed below, sequenced in a study of blood T cells in healthy people across ages. The authors ran a second PCR of about 6 to 11 cycles using a sample-barcoded 5' primer and a J-beta primer mix. TCRdb reprocessed the 5' RACE reads with MiXCR, giving one entry per CDR3 protein. The table shows approximately 680,000 distinct CDR3 sequences, with 32% occurring only once. What was sequenced was blood. All receptors derive from an elderly woman in good health.

The V gene is TRBV7-2, the J gene TRBJ2-4; TRBD2 matches at 10 bases. TRBJ2-7 explains the end of the DNA better; the J call may be wrong. The CDR3 has 15 residues. Germline V lookup: CDR1 SGHTA, CDR2 FQGNSA. CDR3 bases: TGTGCCAGCAGCTTAGAACTAGCGGGGACCTACGAGCAGTACTTC. It translates to CASSLELAGTYEQYF.

This clonotype was counted at least ten times. CDR3: CASITRRGADTQYF. CDR3 nucleotides: TGTGCCAGCATCACACGGCGGGGGGCGGATACGCAGTATTTT. The chain uses TRBV7-8 and TRBJ2-3; 8 bases agree with TRBD2. Per germline, CDR1 SGHVS and CDR2 FQNEAQ. V shed 7 bases, J shed 6 bases, and the junction held 9 bases outside the gene matches. This CDR3 has 14 residues.

This clonotype was observed many times. The chain combines TRBV20-1 with TRBJ2-7, with unresolved D. Germline V lookup: CDR1 DFQATT, CDR2 SNEGSKA (reference sequence). V was shortened by 6 bases and J by 0 bases, with 12 bases between the two germline ends. CDR3 size: 13 residues. The CDR3: CSAFHGRSYEQYF. As DNA, the CDR3 is TGCAGTGCCTTCCACGGGCGCTCCTACGAGCAGTACTTC.